The TCR beta chain described here comes from a study of Ad26.COV2.S vaccination and SARS-CoV-2 variants. General study findings and limits: Breadth, reportedly substantial, characterized the spike-specific CD8+ and CD4+ T cell responses after vaccination.

V lost 8 bases to trimming and J lost 5 bases; unmatched junction nucleotides: 5. The length of the CDR3 is 13 residues. Germline V gene lookup returns CDR1 MNHEY and CDR2 SVGAGI. Regarding this clone: Its cognate antigen is unknown.

Treatment noted: approximately 18 received Ad26.COV2.S at low or high dose, single or two shots; about 5 received placebo; per-sample allocation not given. Sampling took place 63 days after the first vaccine or placebo injection. Sequenced by immunoSEQ multiplex PCR; TCRdb stores in-frame clones only, minus some. Among about 450,000 clones listed, about 88% were seen once. The clonotype originates from a person aged 18-65 years who received the Ad26.COV2.S COVID-19 vaccine or a placebo. The J gene is TRBJ1-5, the V gene TRBV6-5; 8 nucleotides match TRBD1. This specimen was peripheral blood, taken in a trial of Ad26.COV2.S vaccine versus placebo. The CDR3 nucleotides read TGTGCCAGCCTTGACAGGGGTGATCAGCCCCAGCATTTT. The encoded protein is CASLDRGDQPQHF.